Each of the 26 T cell receptor beta chains below was sequenced from the same sample in a study of T-cell reconstitution after alpha-beta-depleted transplantation in children. Unique molecular identifiers were built into the TCRbeta library. Using its own MiXCR run on the PCR reads, TCRdb lists one record per CDR3 protein. The sample lists about 610,000 distinct CDR3 sequences; over 9.5% were seen once. The specimen was PBMCs from the stem cell graft donor, collected from the stem cell graft. The source of these receptors is a human donor who donated a stem cell graft to a child with acute myeloid leukemia.

The chain carries TRBV3-1 and TRBJ2-1, with 10 bases matching TRBD2. With 0 bases clipped from V and 8 bases from J, the junction kept 16 bases outside the gene matches. The CDR3 runs to 19 residues. From germline, CDR1 is LGHDT and CDR2 YNNKEL (reference sequence). The CDR3 DNA follows: TGTGCCAGCAGCCAAGATCTGACTAGCGGGCCCCGGGTGGTCTATGAGCAGTTCTTC. This codes for CASSQDLTSGPRVVYEQFF.

V usage is TRBV19 and J usage is TRBJ2-3, with D possibly matching TRBD2 (6 bases). The ends were cut back, 7 bases at V and 0 bases at J, with 20 bases in the middle. In germline, CDR1 is LNHDA, CDR2 SQIVND (reference sequence). CDR3 length equals 17 residues. CDR3 sequence (DNA): TGTGCCAGTAATAGCGGTTCGGCTTTCTCTAGCACAGATACGCAGTATTTT. The encoded protein is CASNSGSAFSSTDTQYF.

This clonotype has more than one count but fewer than ten. The rearrangement links TRBV3-1 to TRBJ2-7; 10 bases map to TRBD2. V shed 4 bases, J shed 2 bases, and the junction held 5 bases outside the gene matches. There are 15 residues in the CDR3. Germline V gene sequence: CDR1 LGHDT, CDR2 YNNKEL (reference sequence). CDR3 sequence: CASSRTSGQPYEQYF. The CDR3 DNA reads TGTGCCAGCAGCCGGACTAGCGGCCAGCCCTACGAGCAGTACTTC.

The chain links TRBV16 to TRBJ1-5; D not certain. This CDR3 comprises 13 residues. V lost 4 bases and J lost 7, with 11 bases in between. In germline, CDR1 is KGHSY, CDR2 FQNENV. The CDR3 DNA is TGTGCCAGCAGCCCAGAGCCTATCCAGCCCCAGCATTTT. It translates to CASSPEPIQPQHF.

This clonotype was recorded a few times. The J gene is TRBJ2-3, the V gene TRBV12-3 or TRBV12-4; no clear D. Trimming took off 6 bases at V and 3 bases at J, with 10 bases between the two ends. This CDR3 has 13 amino acids. The CDR3 loop is CASSWTGTDTQYF. In DNA form, the CDR3 reads TGTGCCAGCAGCTGGACCGGGACAGATACGCAGTATTTT.

The gene calls are TRBV6-2 or TRBV6-3 and TRBJ2-2; 7 nucleotides line up with TRBD2. The germline CDR1 and CDR2 sequences are MNHEY and SVGEGT. There are 15 residues in the CDR3. After removal of 0 bases from V and 4 bases from J, the junction contained 2 bases not matched to a gene. The CDR3, as DNA: TGTGCCAGCAGTTACTCGGGAGGGGTCACCGGGGAGCTGTTTTTT. It translates to CASSYSGGVTGELFF.

The V call is TRBV29-1, the J call TRBJ2-7, with a tentative D call TRBD2 (6 bases). V shed 5 bases and J shed 6 bases, with 11 bases lying between them. The CDR3 has 11 residues. Germline V gene data show CDR1 as SQVTM and CDR2 as ANQGSEA. The CDR3 loop is CSVLEGLEQYF. The CDR3 DNA sequence: TGCAGCGTTCTGGAGGGGCTCGAGCAGTACTTC.

The chain joins TRBV18 to TRBJ2-7; 7 bases match TRBD2. Germline CDR1 is KGHSH and CDR2 is LQKENI. There are 14 residues in the CDR3. The trim removed 6 bases at V and 7 bases at J, leaving 12 bases unmatched. The CDR3, as DNA: TGTGCCAGCTCCCCCTTATTGGGGGAGGGAGAGCAGTACTTC. It specifies CASSPLLGEGEQYF. Combining the CDR3 with reference TRBV18 and TRBJ2-7 gives the whole variable domain NAGVMQNPRHLVRRRGQEARLRCSPMKGHSHVYWYRQLPEEGLKFMVYLQKENIIDESGMPKERFSAEFPKEGPSILRIQQVVRGDSAAYFCASSPLLGEGEQYFGPGTRLTVT.

This clonotype appeared a few times. This rearrangement joins TRBV10-3 to TRBJ2-2; 10 bases fit TRBD2. CDR1 is ENHRY, CDR2 SYGVKD, per germline. V dropped 6 bases and J dropped 0; count of bases not matched to a gene: 10. The CDR3 is 18 residues long. The CDR3 sequence: CAISRQAGLATNTGELFF. The DNA of the CDR3 is TGTGCCATCAGCCGACAAGCGGGACTAGCGACGAACACCGGGGAGCTGTTTTTT.

This clonotype was counted ten times or more. The V gene is TRBV20-1, the J gene TRBJ2-5, with 8 bases identical to TRBD2. The germline gives CDR1 DFQATT, CDR2 SNEGSKA (reference sequence). Trimming took 4 bases from V and 2 from J; bases not matched to a gene: 9. This CDR3 has 15 amino acids. The CDR3 loop is CSANDGRARQETQYF. The DNA of the CDR3 is TGCAGTGCTAACGACGGGAGGGCCCGGCAAGAGACCCAGTACTTC.

The chain links TRBV6-5 to TRBJ2-7; TRBD1 might be the D (5 bases). V was cut by 8 bases and J by 5 bases, with 13 bases left in between. From germline, CDR1 is MNHEY and CDR2 SVGAGI. This CDR3 contains 12 residues. CDR3 sequence (DNA): TGTGCCAGCCAGGAAGGGGCTCACGAGCAGTACTTC. Its protein is CASQEGAHEQYF.

The chain joins TRBV7-2 to TRBJ2-7; TRBD2 is a possible D gene (7 bases). Per germline, CDR1 SGHTA and CDR2 FQGNSA. The V end was cut by 5 bases, the J end by 5 bases, with 19 bases between. The CDR3 covers 15 residues. CDR3 bases: TGTGCCAGCAGCCTAATCTTCGGGGGGCATGACGAGCAGTACTTC. This sequence encodes CASSLIFGGHDEQYF.

The V call is TRBV7-8, the J call TRBJ2-7; D unclear. Trimming left V 1 base short and J 3 bases short, with 7 bases between. Germline assignment: CDR1 SGHVS and CDR2 FQNEAQ. This CDR3 region has 13 residues. CDR3 coding DNA: TGTGCCAGCAGCTTAGTTCTTAACTACGAGCAGTACTTC. Amino acids: CASSLVLNYEQYF.

The V and J genes are TRBV20-1 and TRBJ1-5; D remains unclear. Trimming took 1 base from V and 3 from J, leaving 10 bases between them. The CDR3 has 14 residues. Germline V gene data show CDR1 as DFQATT and CDR2 as SNEGSKA (reference sequence). CDR3 sequence (DNA): TGCAGTGCTAGAGTTTTCGCGGACAATCAGCCCCAGCATTTT. This sequence encodes CSARVFADNQPQHF.

The gene calls are TRBV12-3 or TRBV12-4 and TRBJ2-7; 7 nucleotides line up with TRBD2. The CDR3 sequence is 14 residues long. The V and J ends lost 3 bases and 2 bases, in that order; junction bases with no gene match: 4. CDR3 coding DNA: TGTGCCAGCAGTTTGAGCGGGGTAACCTACGAGCAGTACTTC. This codes for CASSLSGVTYEQYF.

The chain couples TRBV9 to TRBJ2-7; 9 bases are a match to TRBD1. Per the germline V gene, CDR1 is SGDLS and CDR2 is YYNGEE. The CDR3 sequence is 17 residues long. Losses at the gene ends were 0 bases for V and 6 bases for J; bases not matched to a gene: 13. CDR3 loop: CASSVGDGRTGELEQYF. CDR3 in DNA: TGTGCCAGCAGCGTAGGAGATGGGAGGACAGGGGAACTCGAGCAGTACTTC.

This clonotype was recorded a few times. The V gene is TRBV20-1, the J gene TRBJ2-7; 9 bases are shared with TRBD1. The V gene's germline CDR1 is DFQATT and CDR2 SNEGSKA (reference sequence). The CDR3 has 13 residues. The V gene end was trimmed by 6 bases and the J gene end by 7 bases; junction bases not matched to a gene: 10. The CDR3, as DNA: TGCAGTGCCGCATGGACAGGGGAGGGAGAGCAGTACTTC. Protein: CSAAWTGEGEQYF.

This clonotype was observed a handful of times. The chain joins TRBV7-2 to TRBJ2-1, with D perhaps TRBD1 or TRBD2 (6 bases each). From germline, CDR1 is SGHTA and CDR2 FQGNSA. The V and J ends lost 1 base and 7 bases respectively, with 17 bases between them. This CDR3 spans 16 amino acids. The CDR3 bases are TGTGCCAGCAGCTTAGGTAGGGGGGTGGGGTGGAATGAGCAGTTCTTC. Its translation is CASSLGRGVGWNEQFF.

The chain carries TRBV30 and TRBJ2-5; D unclear. CDR1 GTSNPN and CDR2 SVGIG come from the germline V gene (reference sequence). Trimming took off 2 bases at V and 5 bases at J, with 6 bases between the two ends. This CDR3 is 11 amino acids long. The CDR3 DNA sequence: TGTGCCTGGAGTATAGGGGAGACCCAGTACTTC. Encoded protein: CAWSIGETQYF.

Many counts were recorded for this clonotype. This chain uses TRBV5-5 with TRBJ2-2; a weak D match, TRBD2 (5 bases). Trimming left V 2 bases short and J 5 bases short, with 7 bases between. This CDR3 is built from 13 residues. Germline V CDR1 and CDR2: SGHKS, YYEKEE (reference sequence). In DNA, the CDR3 is TGTGCCAGCAGCTTCCCGGGGACCGGGGAGCTGTTTTTT. Protein product: CASSFPGTGELFF.

This clonotype was recorded many times. The V call is TRBV5-6, the J call TRBJ2-5; D uncertain. Germline V CDR1 and CDR2: SGHDT, YYEEEE. Trimming stripped 2 bases from V and 2 bases from J, with 7 bases between. The length of the CDR3 is 13 residues. The chain's CDR3 is CASSFWDQETQYF. The CDR3 nucleotides are TGTGCCAGCAGCTTTTGGGATCAAGAGACCCAGTACTTC.

This clonotype was seen at least ten times. V usage is TRBV7-2 and J usage is TRBJ2-1, with TRBD2 matching 12 bases. CDR1 is SGHTA and CDR2 is FQGNSA in the germline V gene. This CDR3 has 19 amino acids. Trimming at V came to 2 bases and at J to 7 bases, leaving 15 bases not matched to a gene. The CDR3 coding sequence is TGTGCCAGCAGCTTATTCCTAGCGGGAGGGCCTAGAGTTGGTAATGAGCAGTTCTTC. This translates into CASSLFLAGGPRVGNEQFF.

The chain is built from TRBV29-1 and TRBJ2-1; TRBD1 matches 9 bases. The CDR3 extends over 13 amino acids. From germline, CDR1 is SQVTM and CDR2 ANQGSEA. Losses at the gene ends were 5 bases for V and 6 bases for J; bases not matched to a gene: 5. The DNA for the CDR3 is TGCAGCGTTTCCGGGACAGGGAGCAATGAGCAGTTCTTC. Translation: CSVSGTGSNEQFF.

This clonotype has at least ten counts. The chain couples TRBV10-3 to TRBJ1-5, with D unresolved. The CDR3 is 13 amino acids. V was clipped by 6 bases and J by 4 bases, with 10 bases between them. Looked up from germline, CDR1 is ENHRY and CDR2 is SYGVKD. The DNA of the CDR3 is TGTGCCATCAGCGATGAGATGAATCAGCCCCAGCATTTT. Encoded protein: CAISDEMNQPQHF.

V and J are TRBV6-5 and TRBJ1-1; a possible D gene is TRBD1 (6 bases). The CDR3 is 15 residues long. The ends were cut back, 6 bases at V and 1 base at J, with 15 bases in the middle. Germline V lookup: CDR1 MNHEY, CDR2 SVGAGI. CDR3 bases: TGTGCCAGCAGATTCGAGGGGGGTCGGAACACTGAAGCTTTCTTT. Translated, it gives CASRFEGGRNTEAFF.

This clonotype was counted ten times or more. The rearrangement uses TRBV6-1 and TRBJ2-1; 9 bases agree with TRBD2. V lost 1 base and J lost 4; bases outside the gene matches: 2. CDR1 is MNHNS and CDR2 is SASEGT in the germline V gene. This CDR3 contains 15 residues. The CDR3 DNA follows: TGTGCCAGCAGTGAAGGCGGGAGGGCTTACAATGAGCAGTTCTTC. Translated: CASSEGGRAYNEQFF.